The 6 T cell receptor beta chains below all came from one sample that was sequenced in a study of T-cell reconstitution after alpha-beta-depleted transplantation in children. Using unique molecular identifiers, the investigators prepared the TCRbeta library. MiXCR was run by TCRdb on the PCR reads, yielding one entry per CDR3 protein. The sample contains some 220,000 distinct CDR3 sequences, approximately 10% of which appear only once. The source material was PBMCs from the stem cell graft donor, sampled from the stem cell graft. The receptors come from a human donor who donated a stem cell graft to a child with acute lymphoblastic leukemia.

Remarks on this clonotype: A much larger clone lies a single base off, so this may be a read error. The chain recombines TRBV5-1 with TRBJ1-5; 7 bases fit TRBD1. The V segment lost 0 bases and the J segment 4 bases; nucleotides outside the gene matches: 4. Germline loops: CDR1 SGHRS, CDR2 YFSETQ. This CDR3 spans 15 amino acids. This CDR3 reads CASSLEGTDNQPQHF. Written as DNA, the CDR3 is TGCGCCAGCAGCTTGGAAGGGACAGATAATCAGCCCCAGCATTTT.

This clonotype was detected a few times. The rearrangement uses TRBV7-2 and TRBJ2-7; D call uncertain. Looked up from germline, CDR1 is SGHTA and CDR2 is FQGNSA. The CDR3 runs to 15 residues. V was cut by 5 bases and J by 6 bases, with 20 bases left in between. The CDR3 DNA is TGTGCCAGCAGCCCTGGTCGTGGCAGGTCACCCGAGCAGTACTTC. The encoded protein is CASSPGRGRSPEQYF.

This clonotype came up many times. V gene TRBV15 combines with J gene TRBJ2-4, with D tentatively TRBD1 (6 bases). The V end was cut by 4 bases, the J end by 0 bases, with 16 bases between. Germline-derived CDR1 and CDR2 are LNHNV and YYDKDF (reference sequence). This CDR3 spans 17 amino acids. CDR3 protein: CATSKTPGHRAKNIQYF. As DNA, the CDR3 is TGTGCCACCAGCAAGACTCCGGGACACCGAGCCAAAAACATTCAGTACTTC.

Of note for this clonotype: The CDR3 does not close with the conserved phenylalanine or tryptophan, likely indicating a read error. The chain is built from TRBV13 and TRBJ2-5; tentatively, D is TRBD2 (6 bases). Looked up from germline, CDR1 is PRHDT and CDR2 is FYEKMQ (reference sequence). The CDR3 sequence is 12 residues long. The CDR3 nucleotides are TGTGCCAGCAGTTTAGCGGCGGAGACCCAGTACTGC. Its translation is CASSLAAETQYC.

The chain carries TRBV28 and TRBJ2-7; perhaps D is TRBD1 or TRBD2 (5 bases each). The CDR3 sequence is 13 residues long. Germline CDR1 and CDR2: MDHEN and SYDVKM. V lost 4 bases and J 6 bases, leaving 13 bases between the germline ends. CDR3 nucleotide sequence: TGTGCCAGCAGTTGGGACCTGGTGGGCGAGCAGTACTTC. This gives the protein CASSWDLVGEQYF.

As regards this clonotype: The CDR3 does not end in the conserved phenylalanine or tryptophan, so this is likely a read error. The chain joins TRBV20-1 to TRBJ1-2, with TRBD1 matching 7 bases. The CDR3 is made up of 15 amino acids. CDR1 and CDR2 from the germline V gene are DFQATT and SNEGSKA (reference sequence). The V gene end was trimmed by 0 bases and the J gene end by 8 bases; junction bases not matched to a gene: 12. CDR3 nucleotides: TGCAGTGCTAGAGATGACACAGGGGTGCGTGGAGGCTACACCTAC. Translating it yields CSARDDTGVRGGYTY.